Listed here are 23 T cell receptor beta chains from one sample, sequenced in a study of T cell clonality in common variable immunodeficiency. The data were produced by immunoSEQ multiplex PCR, yet TCRdb's version contains in-frame clones alone and is incomplete. The sample contains tens of thousands of clones, none of them singletons. The source material was peripheral blood mononuclear cells. These receptors all stem from a person aged 18 to 75 in good health.

The table lists this clone with many counts. From the germline J gene comes the end of the CDR3, since the read stops 3 residues before it. The rearrangement links TRBV20-1 to TRBJ1-1; possible D gene TRBD1, 5 bases. The CDR3 runs to 14 residues. Trimming took 1 base from V and 3 from J, leaving 12 bases between them. The germline V gene encodes CDR1 DFQATT and CDR2 SNEGSKA (reference sequence). The covered CDR3 bases are TGCAGTGCTAGAGTCACGGGGGAGGACACTGAA. It codes for CSARVTGEDTE. The entire CDR3 protein reads CSARVTGEDTEAFF.

This clone appeared many times. With the read ending 3 residues before the CDR3 end, the germline J gene is used to fill in that end. This chain joins TRBV19 and TRBJ2-7, with D possibly being TRBD2 (7 bases). Germline V gene sequence: CDR1 LNHDA, CDR2 SQIVND (reference sequence). This CDR3 region has 15 residues. The V gene lost 6 bases and the J gene lost 0 bases, with 15 bases spanning the gap. CDR3 DNA, as far as it was read: TGTGCCAGTAGCTCGGGGGCGGGGGCCTCCTACGAG. Protein sequence: CASSSGAGASYE. The whole CDR3 protein is CASSSGAGASYEQYF.

This clone was seen many times. The read ends 3 residues shy of where the CDR3 ends; the end is completed using the germline J gene. The chain recombines TRBV6-4 with TRBJ1-1, with TRBD1 as a possible D gene (5 bases). The V and J ends lost 0 bases and 2 bases respectively, with 7 bases between them. From germline, CDR1 is MRHNA and CDR2 SNTAGT. This CDR3 spans 14 amino acids. The sequenced CDR3 bases are TGTGCCAGCAGTGACTCTGACAGAAACACTGAA. Residues: CASSDSDRNTE. The entire CDR3 sequence reads CASSDSDRNTEAFF.

This clone was counted many times. With the read ending 3 residues before the CDR3 end, the germline J gene is used to fill in that end. The chain employs TRBV2 and TRBJ2-3; D may be TRBD2 (6 bases). Trimming took 3 bases from V and 2 from J, leaving 12 bases between them. The CDR3 is made up of 15 amino acids. Germline assignment: CDR1 SNHLY and CDR2 FYNNEI. The CDR3 region is CASSDQGTLTDTQYF. CDR3 DNA (partial): TGTGCCAGCAGTGACCAAGGGACTCTCACAGATACG.

The table lists this clone with many counts. Coverage ceases 3 residues before the CDR3 finishes, and the germline J gene fills in the end. V is TRBV20-1 and J is TRBJ2-1; TRBD2 agrees at 15 bases. The CDR3 is made up of 15 amino acids. From germline, CDR1 is DFQATT and CDR2 SNEGSKA (reference sequence). The CDR3 bases that were read are TGCAGCGCTTTCCTCGGGACTAGCGGGAGGAATGAG. This translates into CSAFLGTSGRNE. The full CDR3 reads CSAFLGTSGRNEQFF.

There are many counts of this clone. Read coverage stops 3 residues before the CDR3 terminus; the germline J gene supplies the remainder. V usage is TRBV7-9 and J usage is TRBJ1-1; TRBD1 might be the D (6 bases). The CDR3 runs 13 residues. CDR1 SEHNR and CDR2 FQNEAQ come from the germline V gene (reference sequence). The germline V and J ends were trimmed by 2 bases and 6 bases, with 10 bases remaining between them. CDR3 bases read: TGTGCCAGCAGCTTACAGGGGAGGTCTGAA. This codes for CASSLQGRSE. The whole CDR3 sequence reads CASSLQGRSEAFF.

This clone has ten or more counts. The observed sequence ends 3 residues before the CDR3 terminus, with the missing tail filled in from the germline J gene. The chain has TRBV19 and TRBJ1-2; tentatively, D is TRBD1 (5 bases). Germline V gene lookup returns CDR1 LNHDA and CDR2 SQIVND (reference sequence). CDR3 length: 13 residues. V lost 5 bases, J lost 5 bases, and 12 bases lay in between. The CDR3 protein is CASSPRGGYGYTF. The CDR3 bases that were read are TGTGCCAGTAGTCCCCGGGGGGGTTATGGC.

This clone was seen at least ten times. The CDR3 sequence: CASGTGAYDTQYF. The sequenced part of the CDR3 DNA is TGTGCCAGCGGCACAGGGGCATATGATACG. V and J are TRBV27 and TRBJ2-3; 7 nucleotides align to TRBD1. The CDR3 goes on 3 residues after the read ends, and that part is filled in from the germline J gene. Looked up from germline, CDR1 is MNHEY and CDR2 is SMNVEV (reference sequence). J lost 6 bases, V lost 8 bases, and 8 bases had no gene match. The CDR3 has 13 amino acids.

The table lists this clone with a few counts. The CDR3 goes on 3 residues after the read ends, and that part is filled in from the germline J gene. The chain joins TRBV7-8 to TRBJ2-3; possibly TRBD2 for D (6 bases). V was shortened by 5 bases and J by 3 bases, with 18 bases between the two germline ends. From germline, CDR1 is SGHVS and CDR2 FQNEAQ. The CDR3 spans 16 residues. The CDR3 spells CASSHGSGLPTDTQYF. The part of the CDR3 DNA that was read is TGTGCCAGCAGCCACGGCTCGGGACTCCCGACAGATACG.

At least ten counts were recorded for this clone. The read stops 3 residues short of the end of the CDR3; the missing end is completed from the germline J gene. The chain is built from TRBV20-1 and TRBJ2-3; 12 nucleotides agree with TRBD2. V shed 0 bases, J shed 4 bases, and the junction held 2 bases outside the gene matches. CDR3 length: 15 amino acids. CDR1 is DFQATT and CDR2 is SNEGSKA in the germline V gene (reference sequence). The CDR3 protein is CSAREASGRADTQYF. The sequenced CDR3 bases are TGCAGTGCTAGAGAGGCTAGCGGGAGGGCAGATACG.

This clone was detected ten times or more. The CDR3 end is not reached by the read, which stops 3 residues before it; the germline J gene fills it in. The V call is TRBV11-2, the J call TRBJ2-5; TRBD2 is a possible D gene (6 bases). The CDR3 is made up of 14 amino acids. CDR1 is SGHAT and CDR2 is FQNNGV in the germline V gene. Trimming shortened V by 5 bases and J by 5 bases, and 15 bases separated the two germline ends. CDR3 DNA (partial): TGTGCCAGCAGCCGTACTAGCACAAGTGAGACC. This gives the protein CASSRTSTSET. The complete CDR3 sequence is CASSRTSTSETQYF. Looking up the rest from reference TRBV11-2 and TRBJ2-5 gives the full variable domain: EAGVAQSPRYKIIEKRQSVAFWCNPISGHATLYWYQQILGQGPKLLIQFQNNGVVDDSQLPKDRFSAERLKGVDSTLKIQPAKLEDSAVYLCASSRTSTSETQYFGPGTRLLVL.

This clone has ten or more counts. The part of the CDR3 DNA that was read is TGTGCCAGCAGTGAAGATGAGTGGGGGACTGAGACACCC. It translates to CASSEDEWGTETP. The full CDR3 reads CASSEDEWGTETPLHF. This sequence joins TRBV6-1 and TRBJ1-6; the D gene is possibly TRBD1 (5 bases). From the germline J gene comes the end of the CDR3, since the read stops 3 residues before it. Germline CDR1 MNHNS, CDR2 SASEGT. V shed 1 base and J shed 11 bases, with 18 bases lying between them. The CDR3 totals 16 residues.

This clone was seen at least ten times. Read coverage stops 3 residues before the CDR3 terminus; the germline J gene supplies the remainder. V usage is TRBV12-3 or TRBV12-4 and J usage is TRBJ1-6; a possible D gene is TRBD1 (6 bases). V gave up 5 bases and J gave up 6 bases, with 11 bases separating them. The CDR3 extends over 14 amino acids. CDR3 DNA (partial): TGTGCCAGCAGTATACAGGGAAGTAATTCACCC. Translation gives CASSIQGSNSP. The entire CDR3 sequence reads CASSIQGSNSPLHF.

This clone was counted many times. The read stops 3 residues short of the end of the CDR3; the missing end is completed from the germline J gene. V is TRBV2 and J is TRBJ1-2; 7 bases agree with TRBD1. Germline CDR1 SNHLY, CDR2 FYNNEI. The CDR3 is made up of 13 amino acids. V gave up 8 bases and J gave up 2 bases; unmatched junction bases: 5. CDR3 DNA, as far as it was read: TGTGCCAGCCGACAGGGCCCCAACTATGGC. Translating gives CASRQGPNYG. The whole CDR3 sequence reads CASRQGPNYGYTF.

This clone was picked up many times. The observed sequence ends 3 residues before the CDR3 terminus, with the missing tail filled in from the germline J gene. The chain carries TRBV7-9 and TRBJ2-7; possibly TRBD1 for D (5 bases). V lost 1 base to trimming and J lost 5 bases, with 9 bases between them. The germline V gene encodes CDR1 SEHNR and CDR2 FQNEAQ (reference sequence). The CDR3 totals 13 residues. This CDR3 is CASSLEGADEQYF. The DNA read from the CDR3 is TGTGCCAGCAGCTTAGAAGGGGCCGACGAG.

This clone came up many times. Read sequence stops 3 residues before the CDR3 end, and the germline J gene provides the missing end. V is TRBV5-1 and J is TRBJ1-1; D gene uncertain. CDR1 SGHRS and CDR2 YFSETQ come from the germline V gene. There are 18 residues in the CDR3. Trimming took off 4 bases at V and 1 base at J, with 23 bases between the two ends. This CDR3 reads CASSKSLSPQVGNTEAFF. The part of the CDR3 DNA that was read is TGCGCCAGCAGCAAATCGTTATCACCTCAGGTTGGGAACACTGAA.

This CDR3 is CASSGQGMGNEQYF. The covered CDR3 bases are TGTGCCAGCAGCGGGCAGGGGATGGGTAACGAG. The chain is built from TRBV7-7 and TRBJ2-7; tentative D call: TRBD1 (6 bases). The read ends 3 residues shy of where the CDR3 ends; the end is completed using the germline J gene. V lost 5 bases, J lost 5 bases, and 16 bases lay in between. Germline V lookup: CDR1 SSHAT, CDR2 FNYEAQ (reference sequence). The CDR3 runs 14 residues. Looking up the rest from reference TRBV7-7 and TRBJ2-7 gives the full variable domain: GAGVSQSPRYKVTKRGQDVTLRCDPISSHATLYWYQQALGQGPEFLTYFNYEAQPDKSGLPSDRFSAERPEGSISTLTIQRTEQRDSAMYRCASSGQGMGNEQYFGPGTRLTVT.

This clone was detected a few times. The read falls 3 residues short of the CDR3 end, and the missing part is taken from the germline J gene. The chain has TRBV18 and TRBJ1-6; D perhaps matches TRBD1 (5 bases). Trimming took 6 bases from V and 7 from J, leaving 10 bases between them. CDR3 length: 13 amino acids. Germline CDR1 reads KGHSH; CDR2 reads LQKENI. CDR3 bases read: TGTGCCAGCTCGCCTTCAGGGAATTCACCC. Translation: CASSPSGNSP. In full, the CDR3 is CASSPSGNSPLHF.

In its sample, this clone was seen many times. The read finishes 3 residues shy of the CDR3 end, and the germline J gene is used to complete it. The gene calls are TRBV20-1 and TRBJ2-3, with a tentative D call TRBD1 (6 bases). Germline V gene sequence: CDR1 DFQATT, CDR2 SNEGSKA (reference sequence). V lost 6 bases, J lost 6 bases, and 16 bases lay in between. The CDR3 has 13 amino acids. The CDR3 is CSAVQQGRDTQYF. The covered CDR3 bases are TGCAGTGCCGTTCAACAGGGCCGGGATACG.

In this sample, this clone turned up many times. The read falls 3 residues short of the CDR3 end, and the missing part is taken from the germline J gene. The chain links TRBV2 to TRBJ2-7, with 7 bases matching TRBD1. V lost 7 bases to trimming and J lost 2 bases; unmatched junction nucleotides: 2. CDR1 is SNHLY, CDR2 FYNNEI, per germline. The CDR3 is 12 amino acids. The DNA read from the CDR3 is TGTGCCAGCAAAGGGGGCCCCTACGAG. Protein: CASKGGPYE. The full-length CDR3 reads as CASKGGPYEQYF.

The sample holds many counts of this clone. The read gets to within 3 residues of the CDR3 end, and the germline J gene fills in the rest. J is TRBJ2-1 and V is TRBV5-1; possibly TRBD1 for D (5 bases). CDR3 size: 15 residues. V was pared by 1 base and J by 7 bases, with 15 bases between. CDR1 and CDR2 (germline): SGHRS, YFSETQ. CDR3 loop: CASSLLGQSYNEQFF. The CDR3 bases that were read are TGCGCCAGCAGCTTGCTCGGACAATCGTATAATGAG.

In its sample, this clone was seen many times. The read stops 3 residues short of the end of the CDR3; the missing end is completed from the germline J gene. The J gene is TRBJ2-3, the V gene TRBV5-1; no clear D gene. The germline gives CDR1 SGHRS, CDR2 YFSETQ. The ends were cut back, 1 base at V and 0 bases at J, with 6 bases in the middle. This CDR3 has 14 amino acids. This chain's CDR3 is CASSLQSSTDTQYF. The sequenced part of the CDR3 DNA is TGCGCCAGCAGCTTGCAGTCTAGCACAGATACG. The complete variable domain, with remaining parts taken from reference TRBV5-1 and TRBJ2-3, reads KAGVTQTPRYLIKTRGQQVTLSCSPISGHRSVSWYQQTPGQGLQFLFEYFSETQRNKGNFPGRFSGRQFSNSRSEMNVSTLELGDSALYLCASSLQSSTDTQYFGPGTRLTVL.

This clone has a count of ten or more. The sequence runs out 3 residues before the end of the CDR3; the remainder is reconstructed from the germline J gene. V is TRBV19 and J is TRBJ1-5; perhaps TRBD1 as D (5 bases). CDR3 length: 16 residues. Trimming shortened V by 0 bases and J by 2 bases, and 11 bases separated the two germline ends. The V gene's germline CDR1 is LNHDA and CDR2 SQIVND (reference sequence). This CDR3 is CASSIESGYGNQPQHF. The CDR3 bases that were read are TGTGCCAGTAGTATAGAGTCAGGGTATGGCAATCAGCCC.